This T cell receptor (beta chain) stems from a study of blood T cell repertoires in COVID-19. At the level of the study: From T cells, B-cell-depleted T cells, or PBMCs came the material, which was cDNA or gDNA.

This CDR3 has 16 amino acids. The germline V gene has CDR1 DFQATT and CDR2 SNEGSKA (reference sequence). The ends lost 3 bases at V and 4 bases at J; junction bases unmatched: 14. This table comes from immunoSEQ multiplex PCR, and its TCRdb copy is limited to in-frame clones, with some not included. The sample lists roughly 280,000 clones, about nine tenths seen once, with roughly 2.2% in the top ten. The sequenced material came from peripheral blood. This chain links TRBV20-1 with TRBJ1-2; TRBD1 matches 7 bases. This receptor was obtained from a man aged 45-65 years with acute or convalescent COVID-19. Here the CDR3 DNA reads TGCAGTGCTAGTTCAGGGTTTGGTTCAGGGGGCTATGGCTACACCTTC. Translated, it gives CSASSGFGSGGYGYTF.